The 31 T cell receptor beta chains reported below all come from one sample, sequenced in a study of control samples from healthy donors and cancer patients (dated by TCRdb to the early 2020s). Receptor amplification or capture employed the immunoSEQ multiplex PCR assay. TCRdb re-hosts the immuneACCESS table, in-frame sequences only. Its copies lack some clones; in the studies checked, an unresolved V gene accounts for under half of them, and the cause for the rest is not known. The sample table lists some 65,000 clones, more than 80% of them with a count of one. The ten largest clones take up around 2.8% of the sample. Sequenced input: PBMCs. These TCRs come from a woman between 45 and 60 years old with lung cancer.

The chain employs TRBV12-3 or TRBV12-4 and TRBJ1-1; D might be TRBD1 (5 bases). Trimming left V 5 bases short and J 3 bases short, with 10 bases between. The CDR3 loop spans 13 amino acids. CDR3 loop: CASSNLRDTEAFF. CDR3 DNA sequence: TGTGCCAGCAGTAACCTCAGGGACACTGAAGCTTTCTTT.

With regard to this clone: The sample holds other DNA sequences that translate to the same CDR3. The V gene is TRBV5-1, the J gene TRBJ1-1; tentative D call: TRBD1 (5 bases). Per the germline V gene, CDR1 is SGHRS and CDR2 is YFSETQ. With 1 base removed from V and 1 base from J, the gap between germline ends came to 11 bases. This CDR3 contains 15 residues. The CDR3 is CASSLMGGTNTEAFF. The CDR3 nucleotides are TGCGCCAGCAGCTTGATGGGGGGAACGAACACTGAAGCTTTCTTT.

Comment on this clone: One end of the junction fails to match germline, which may point to a read error. V gene TRBV6-6 combines with J gene TRBJ1-1, with 10 bases identical to TRBD1. Germline V gene data show CDR1 as MNHNY and CDR2 as SVGAGI (reference sequence). The CDR3 is 14 residues long. The CDR3 region is CAGRPTGGPTEAFF. CDR3 nucleotides: TGTGCCGGCAGACCGACAGGGGGCCCGACTGAAGCTTTCTTT.

The chain recombines TRBV5-1 with TRBJ2-3; the D gene could be TRBD1 or TRBD2 (5 bases each). In germline, CDR1 is SGHRS, CDR2 YFSETQ. The CDR3 covers 12 residues. V was pared by 8 bases and J by 6 bases, with 13 bases between. As DNA, the CDR3 is TGCGCCAGTGCCCGGGGCGGTGATACGCAGTATTTT. It specifies CASARGGDTQYF. The entire variable domain, with the rest obtained from reference TRBV5-1 and TRBJ2-3, is as follows: KAGVTQTPRYLIKTRGQQVTLSCSPISGHRSVSWYQQTPGQGLQFLFEYFSETQRNKGNFPGRFSGRQFSNSRSEMNVSTLELGDSALYLCASARGGDTQYFGPGTRLTVL.

V usage is TRBV6-5 and J usage is TRBJ1-5; a weak D match, TRBD1 (5 bases). The ends were cut back, 6 bases at V and 0 bases at J, with 12 bases in the middle. From germline, CDR1 is MNHEY and CDR2 SVGAGI. The CDR3 extends over 15 amino acids. In nucleotides, the CDR3 is TGTGCCAGCAGCATGCGAGGGGATAGCAATCAGCCCCAGCATTTT. The encoded protein is CASSMRGDSNQPQHF.

The gene calls are TRBV7-3 and TRBJ1-1; D is unresolved. In germline, CDR1 is SGHTA, CDR2 FQGTGA. V was trimmed by 1 base and J by 6 bases, leaving 15 bases between them. This CDR3 region has 15 residues. CDR3 sequence reads: CASSLRHGVRSEAFF. CDR3 DNA: TGTGCCAGCAGCTTAAGACACGGGGTTAGGTCTGAAGCTTTCTTT.

The chain links TRBV6-5 to TRBJ1-1; D unclear. CDR3 length: 12 amino acids. V was cut by 4 bases and J by 1 base, with 4 bases left in between. Germline lookup yields CDR1 MNHEY and CDR2 SVGAGI. CDR3 residues: CASSFRNTEAFF. In DNA, the CDR3 is TGTGCCAGCAGTTTCCGGAACACTGAAGCTTTCTTT.

This chain joins TRBV18 and TRBJ2-7; D gene ambiguous. The CDR3 loop spans 13 amino acids. Germline CDR1 and CDR2: KGHSH and LQKENI. V was cut by 3 bases and J by 3 bases, with 9 bases left in between. The CDR3 bases are TGTGCCAGCTCACCCCGGGCCAGCTACGAGCAGTACTTC. Its protein is CASSPRASYEQYF.

CDR3 nucleotide sequence: TGTGCCAGCAGGCGGACCAGGGGCAATCAGCCCCAGCATTTT. It is translated as CASRRTRGNQPQHF. The chain is built from TRBV28 and TRBJ1-5; tentatively, D is TRBD1 (5 bases). There are 14 residues in the CDR3. V was clipped by 6 bases and J by 2 bases, with 11 bases between them. Germline loops: CDR1 MDHEN, CDR2 SYDVKM.

This clone was observed once. The V gene is TRBV9, the J gene TRBJ2-3; no clear D. Germline V gene data show CDR1 as SGDLS and CDR2 as YYNGEE. The CDR3 is 15 amino acids. With 0 bases removed from V and 0 bases from J, the gap between germline ends came to 8 bases. The CDR3 region is CASSVGSQSTDTQYF. The CDR3 DNA reads TGTGCCAGCAGCGTAGGCAGCCAAAGCACAGATACGCAGTATTTT. Combining the CDR3 with reference TRBV9 and TRBJ2-3 gives the whole variable domain DSGVTQTPKHLITATGQRVTLRCSPRSGDLSVYWYQQSLDQGLQFLIQYYNGEERAKGNILERFSAQQFPDLHSELNLSSLELGDSALYFCASSVGSQSTDTQYFGPGTRLTVL.

There are a few counts of this clone. This chain connects TRBV19 to TRBJ1-5, with D unclear. Germline V gene lookup returns CDR1 LNHDA and CDR2 SQIVND (reference sequence). The CDR3 covers 15 residues. Between the trimmed V and J ends, which lost 0 bases and 4 bases, there was a span of 10 bases. In DNA, the CDR3 is TGTGCCAGTAGTATAGACCTTCGCGGAAATCAGCCCCAGCATTTT. This gives the protein CASSIDLRGNQPQHF.

The chain links TRBV7-9 to TRBJ2-1, with D perhaps being TRBD1 or TRBD2 (5 bases each). The germline V gene has CDR1 SEHNR and CDR2 FQNEAQ (reference sequence). The CDR3 covers 16 residues. V lost 5 bases to trimming and J lost 0 bases, with 14 bases between them. The CDR3 coding sequence is TGTGCCAGCAGCCCCCGGGACCCGAGCTCCTACAATGAGCAGTTCTTC. This codes for CASSPRDPSSYNEQFF.

The V call is TRBV28, the J call TRBJ1-5; 7 bases agree with TRBD1. V was clipped by 4 bases and J by 7 bases; unmatched bases: 1. CDR1 and CDR2 from the germline V gene are MDHEN and SYDVKM. The CDR3 spans 12 residues. DNA of the CDR3: TGTGCCAGCAGTTCACAGGGGCAGCCCCAGCATTTT. Its protein product is CASSSQGQPQHF.

This clone was seen a few times. This chain connects TRBV30 to TRBJ2-2; a possible D gene is TRBD1 (6 bases). Trimming removed 0 bases at V and 5 bases at J, with 7 bases between. The V gene's germline CDR1 is GTSNPN and CDR2 SVGIG (reference sequence). This CDR3 is 13 amino acids long. The CDR3 here is CAWSVGQTGELFF. CDR3 sequence (DNA): TGTGCCTGGAGTGTAGGACAGACCGGGGAGCTGTTTTTT.

The V and J genes are TRBV4-1 and TRBJ1-6; D is possibly TRBD1 (5 bases). V lost 2 bases, J lost 10 bases, and 24 bases lay in between. Germline-derived CDR1 and CDR2 are MGHRA and YSYEKL. This CDR3 spans 18 amino acids. The CDR3 region is CASSQQRGEAPRRSPLHF. The CDR3 region has the DNA TGCGCCAGCAGCCAACAGAGAGGGGAGGCCCCCCGAAGGTCACCCCTCCACTTT.

The rearrangement uses TRBV19 and TRBJ1-2; TRBD1 matches 10 bases. The V gene end was trimmed by 3 bases and the J gene end by 5 bases; junction bases not matched to a gene: 3. The CDR3 consists of 14 residues. The germline gives CDR1 LNHDA, CDR2 SQIVND (reference sequence). Written as DNA, the CDR3 is TGTGCCAGTAGTATTGGGGGACAGGGGTATGGCTACACCTTC. Residues: CASSIGGQGYGYTF.

The chain couples TRBV7-3 to TRBJ2-4; TRBD1 aligns across 10 bases. The V segment lost 0 bases and the J segment 8 bases; nucleotides outside the gene matches: 4. Germline assignment: CDR1 SGHTA and CDR2 FQGTGA. CDR3 length equals 15 residues. CDR3 region: CASSLTGTGVDIQYF. DNA for the CDR3: TGTGCCAGCAGCTTAACCGGGACAGGGGTGGACATTCAGTACTTC.

This clone was counted between two and nine times. This chain connects TRBV24-1 to TRBJ1-1; weak D call: TRBD1 (6 bases). This CDR3 spans 14 amino acids. Germline CDR1 and CDR2: KGHDR and SFDVKD. Trimming pared 4 bases from V and 6 bases from J, leaving 14 bases between. CDR3 nucleotide sequence: TGTGCCACCAGTGACCGACAGGCCACAGCTGAAGCTTTCTTT. This translates into CATSDRQATAEAFF.

CDR3: CASGSFYEQYF. In nucleotides, the CDR3 is TGTGCCAGTGGGTCCTTCTACGAGCAGTACTTC. This chain joins TRBV7-2 and TRBJ2-7; D unresolved. Trimming took off 9 bases at V and 3 bases at J, with 9 bases between the two ends. The CDR3 is 11 residues long. Germline assignment: CDR1 SGHTA and CDR2 FQGNSA.

The chain combines TRBV2 with TRBJ1-1; 7 bases are a match to TRBD1. Germline CDR1 SNHLY, CDR2 FYNNEI. The V and J ends lost 6 bases and 1 base, in that order; junction bases with no gene match: 2. The length of the CDR3 is 13 residues. In DNA form, the CDR3 reads TGTGCCAGCAGGCGGGACAGGAACACTGAAGCTTTCTTT. This encodes CASRRDRNTEAFF. The variable domain in full, completed from reference TRBV2 and TRBJ1-1, reads EPEVTQTPSHQVTQMGQEVILRCVPISNHLYFYWYRQILGQKVEFLVSFYNNEISEKSEIFDDQFSVERPDGSNFTLKIRSTKLEDSAMYFCASRRDRNTEAFFGQGTRLTVV.

The chain links TRBV2 to TRBJ1-2; D not resolved. CDR1 SNHLY and CDR2 FYNNEI come from the germline V gene. The CDR3 sequence is 11 residues long. Deletions cut 7 bases from V and 4 bases from J, with 7 bases between. The CDR3 is CASMRFYGYTF. The CDR3 nucleotides read TGTGCCAGCATGAGGTTCTATGGCTACACCTTC.

The chain couples TRBV6-2 or TRBV6-3 to TRBJ2-1; TRBD2 matches at 9 bases. The germline V gene has CDR1 MNHEY and CDR2 SVGEGT. V dropped 2 bases and J dropped 9; count of bases not matched to a gene: 23. The CDR3 is 20 amino acids. DNA of the CDR3: TGTGCCAGCAGTTACAATCCCCCGCTAGCGGGGAACTTGGGTTACGGTGAGCAGTTCTTC. Its translation is CASSYNPPLAGNLGYGEQFF.

This rearrangement joins TRBV6-2 or TRBV6-3 to TRBJ2-7; D remains ambiguous. The V gene lost 5 bases and the J gene lost 3 bases, with 11 bases spanning the gap. The CDR3 is 13 amino acids. Germline values: CDR1 MNHEY, CDR2 SVGEGT. In DNA form, the CDR3 reads TGTGCCAGCAGTCGGCGAAAGGGCTACGAGCAGTACTTC. Translating gives CASSRRKGYEQYF.

The V call is TRBV6-5, the J call TRBJ1-5, with a weak D call TRBD1 (5 bases). CDR1 is MNHEY, CDR2 SVGAGI, per germline. The CDR3 runs to 12 residues. With 11 bases removed from V and 2 bases from J, the gap between germline ends came to 10 bases. The CDR3 is CAAGTGNQPQHF. As DNA, the CDR3 is TGTGCCGCAGGGACGGGCAATCAGCCCCAGCATTTT.

The rearrangement joins TRBV15 to TRBJ1-1; D is uncertain. Trimming took off 0 bases at V and 7 bases at J, with 9 bases between the two ends. This CDR3 region has 13 residues. In germline, CDR1 is LNHNV, CDR2 YYDKDF (reference sequence). The CDR3 is CATSRDLTYEAFF. CDR3 sequence (DNA): TGTGCCACCAGCAGAGATTTAACGTATGAAGCTTTCTTT.

This clone showed up just once. This rearrangement joins TRBV18 to TRBJ1-6, with D possibly matching TRBD1 (5 bases). This CDR3 has 17 amino acids. V was pared by 4 bases and J by 0 bases, with 13 bases between. Germline V lookup: CDR1 KGHSH, CDR2 LQKENI. Written as DNA, the CDR3 is TGTGCCAGCTCACAGACAGATCCTAGCTCCTATAATTCACCCCTCCACTTT. It encodes CASSQTDPSSYNSPLHF.

V gene TRBV25-1 combines with J gene TRBJ1-2, with a tentative D call TRBD1 (6 bases). Trimming cost V 3 bases and J 3 bases, with 11 bases left between them. The CDR3 totals 14 residues. Per the germline V gene, CDR1 is MGHDK and CDR2 is SYGVNS. CDR3 in amino acids: CASSDAGTYYGYTF. The CDR3 DNA reads as TGTGCCAGCAGTGACGCAGGGACATACTATGGCTACACCTTC.

The chain is built from TRBV7-8 and TRBJ1-2; TRBD1 might be the D (5 bases). V lost 0 bases and J 8 bases, leaving 13 bases between the germline ends. The germline CDR1 and CDR2 sequences are SGHVS and FQNEAQ. This CDR3 comprises 14 residues. CDR3 bases: TGTGCCAGCAGCTTAGCGGAAAGGGGTCACGGCTACACCTTC. Translation gives CASSLAERGHGYTF.

The chain employs TRBV9 and TRBJ1-1, with TRBD1 identical over 7 bases. With 5 bases clipped from V and 1 base from J, the junction kept 2 bases outside the gene matches. This CDR3 has 13 amino acids. Germline CDR1 SGDLS, CDR2 YYNGEE. CDR3 nucleotides: TGTGCCAGCAGAGACAGGGCGAACACTGAAGCTTTCTTT. Its translation: CASRDRANTEAFF. Using reference TRBV9 and TRBJ1-1 for the parts outside the CDR3, the full variable domain is DSGVTQTPKHLITATGQRVTLRCSPRSGDLSVYWYQQSLDQGLQFLIQYYNGEERAKGNILERFSAQQFPDLHSELNLSSLELGDSALYFCASRDRANTEAFFGQGTRLTVV.

This chain uses TRBV18 with TRBJ1-1; D is perhaps TRBD1 (5 bases). V was pared by 3 bases and J by 1 base, with 15 bases between. This CDR3 is built from 16 residues. The germline V gene has CDR1 KGHSH and CDR2 LQKENI. In DNA, the CDR3 is TGTGCCAGCTCACCCCAGGTGGCAGGGTGGAACACTGAAGCTTTCTTT. Translated, it gives CASSPQVAGWNTEAFF.

The gene calls are TRBV10-3 and TRBJ2-5, with 7 bases lining up with TRBD1. V lost 2 bases and J lost 3; bases outside the gene matches: 3. This CDR3 is 14 amino acids long. The germline CDR1 and CDR2 sequences are ENHRY and SYGVKD. CDR3 sequence reads: CAISELTGEETQYF. The CDR3 DNA sequence: TGTGCCATCAGTGAGCTTACAGGGGAAGAGACCCAGTACTTC.